This TCR beta chain was identified during a study of CD8 T cells in ankylosing spondylitis. Notes on the study in general: Disease-linked clones had a CD8+ phenotype and relatively low frequency in peripheral blood. A TCR beta motif of fewer than ten highly homologous variants seemed to mark ankylosing spondylitis blood.

In its sample, this clonotype was seen many times. Its antigen is not known. CDR1 SQVTM and CDR2 ANQGSEA come from the germline V gene. The V gene end was trimmed by 6 bases and the J gene end by 4 bases; junction bases not matched to a gene: 5. The CDR3 has 13 amino acids. TCR beta libraries were made by quantitative 5'-RACE with molecular barcodes. TCRdb fed the 5' RACE reads into MiXCR, producing one record per CDR3 protein. Of 200,000 to 250,000 distinct CDR3 sequences in the sample, approximately 20% were seen once. Sequencing used blood, either unsorted or a sorted T cell fraction (not recorded which). The TCR sequence derives from a male donor with ankylosing spondylitis. This chain connects TRBV29-1 to TRBJ2-7, with TRBD2 matching over 11 bases. This chain's CDR3 is CSVLAGGGYEQYF. As DNA, the CDR3 is TGCAGCGTCCTAGCGGGAGGAGGATACGAGCAGTACTTC.